The rows below give T cell receptor beta chains drawn from one sample of a study of HIV-infected patients and healthy controls. TCRdb called the 5' RACE reads again in MiXCR, with one record for every CDR3 protein. Seen here are around 18,000 distinct CDR3 sequences, around 9.1% observed once, and the top ten hold approximately 3.3%. The source material was blood. The source of these receptors is an adult in good health. CDR3s include the opening cysteine and the closing phenylalanine or tryptophan. D genes are given only for firm matches. Clone size is not always given. Where it is, it says once, few, many or a class for expanded clones.

d_call,v_call,cdr3_length,clone_size,j_call,cdr3_aa,cdr3_nt
TRBD2,TRBV20-1,14,.,TRBJ2-7,CSARPGGTRDEQYF,TGCAGTGCTAGGCCCGGGGGGACCCGGGACGAGCAGTACTTC
TRBD1,TRBV18,13,medium-sized,TRBJ1-2,CASSDRGLFGYTF,TGTGCCAGCTCAGACAGGGGCCTATTTGGCTACACCTTC
TRBD2,TRBV19,13,many,TRBJ2-3,CASRREGTDTQYF,TGTGCCAGTCGCAGGGAGGGTACAGATACGCAGTATTTT
.,TRBV29-1,13,few,TRBJ2-5,CSGAGPGQETQYF,TGCAGCGGGGCCGGGCCCGGCCAAGAGACCCAGTACTTC
TRBD1,TRBV29-1,12,.,TRBJ2-7,CSGRGQGAEQYF,TGCAGCGGCCGGGGACAGGGTGCCGAGCAGTACTTC
.,TRBV14,15,many,TRBJ1-1,CASSQLVHRDTEAFF,TGTGCCAGCAGCCAGTTGGTTCACAGGGACACTGAAGCTTTCTTT
TRBD2,TRBV10-3,15,.,TRBJ2-1,CAISIKPREEGEQFF,TGTGCCATCAGCATTAAACCGCGGGAGGAGGGTGAGCAGTTCTTC
.,TRBV18,15,many,TRBJ2-5,CASSPLDGSQETQYF,TGTGCCAGCTCACCACTCGACGGGAGTCAAGAGACCCAGTACTTC
TRBD2,TRBV24-1,14,.,TRBJ2-7,CATSGKTSTHEQYF,TGTGCCACCAGTGGAAAGACTAGCACCCACGAGCAGTACTTC
TRBD1,TRBV27,14,many,TRBJ1-4,CASRRDRGGEKLFF,TGTGCCAGCAGGCGGGACAGGGGAGGCGAAAAACTGTTTTTT
TRBD2,TRBV6-5,14,many,TRBJ2-1,CASSKLARVYEQFF,TGTGCCAGCAGCAAACTAGCGAGGGTGTATGAGCAGTTCTTC
.,TRBV9,14,many,TRBJ2-1,CASSDMGQSNEQFF,TGTGCCAGCAGCGACATGGGCCAGTCCAATGAGCAGTTCTTC
.,TRBV6-2/TRBV6-3,12,medium-sized,TRBJ2-2,CASISERGELFF,TGTGCCAGCATAAGTGAGAGGGGGGAGCTGTTTTTT
.,TRBV24-1,11,few,TRBJ2-3,CATSGGDTQYF,TGTGCCACCAGTGGGGGCGATACGCAGTATTTT
.,TRBV7-6,15,medium-sized,TRBJ1-1,CASSLALGAASEAFF,TGTGCCAGCAGCTTAGCTCTGGGGGCGGCCTCTGAAGCTTTCTTT
TRBD2,TRBV7-8,14,few,TRBJ2-1,CASSGGTRLHEQFF,TGTGCCAGCAGCGGGGGGACTAGGTTGCATGAGCAGTTCTTC
.,TRBV24-1,14,.,TRBJ2-3,CATSDRQSPNTQYF,TGTGCCACCAGTGACCGGCAGTCACCGAATACGCAGTATTTT
TRBD1,TRBV7-6,13,many,TRBJ1-2,CASSRGQAYGYTF,TGTGCCAGCAGCCGAGGACAGGCCTATGGCTACACCTTC
.,TRBV29-1,14,many,TRBJ2-2,CSVSLGPNTGELFF,TGCAGCGTCTCTCTGGGGCCCAACACCGGGGAGCTGTTTTTT
TRBD2,TRBV29-1,14,few,TRBJ2-1,CSSRTGTSGSKQFF,TGCAGCTCCCGCACCGGGACTAGCGGGAGTAAGCAGTTCTTC
TRBD1,TRBV11-2,15,medium-sized,TRBJ2-2,CASKPGQGATGELFF,TGTGCCAGCAAACCGGGACAGGGAGCCACCGGGGAGCTGTTTTTT
.,TRBV5-6,18,many,TRBJ1-2,CASSSGPGNERINYGYTF,TGTGCCAGCAGCTCAGGCCCAGGGAACGAAAGGATAAACTATGGCTACACCTTC
TRBD1,TRBV27,14,.,TRBJ2-7,CASSLGTETSEHYF,TGTGCCAGCAGTTTGGGGACAGAGACGTCCGAGCACTACTTC
TRBD2,TRBV6-5,16,once,TRBJ2-3,CASSYKPAGGTDTQYF,TGTGCCAGCAGTTACAAGCCCGCGGGGGGCACAGATACGCAGTATTTT
.,TRBV4-1,14,.,TRBJ2-5,CASSLPQDQETQYF,TGCGCCAGCAGCCTCCCCCAGGACCAAGAGACCCAGTACTTC
.,TRBV20-1,15,.,TRBJ1-5,CSAGASQSDIQPQHF,TGCAGTGCTGGGGCCTCCCAATCGGATATTCAGCCCCAGCATTTT
.,TRBV5-4,15,few,TRBJ2-1,CASSLDSAFVDEQFF,TGTGCCAGCAGCTTAGACAGCGCTTTTGTGGATGAGCAGTTCTTC
TRBD2,TRBV20-1,17,many,TRBJ2-1,CSARAPSGSLRYNEQFF,TGCAGTGCTAGAGCCCCTAGCGGGAGCCTCCGCTACAATGAGCAGTTCTTC
TRBD1,TRBV20-1,14,many,TRBJ1-1,CSAPTGQGNTEAFF,TGCAGTGCCCCCACCGGACAGGGAAACACTGAAGCTTTCTTT
.,TRBV20-1,16,many,TRBJ2-3,CSARGPGIRATDTQYF,TGCAGTGCTAGAGGCCCCGGGATCAGGGCCACAGATACGCAGTATTTT
.,TRBV10-3,12,medium-sized,TRBJ2-1,CAISQGGNEQFF,TGTGCCATCAGTCAGGGGGGCAATGAGCAGTTCTTC
.,TRBV12-3/TRBV12-4,14,.,TRBJ1-1,CASSFGVVGTEAFF,TGTGCCAGCAGTTTCGGGGTAGTCGGCACTGAAGCTTTCTTT
.,TRBV7-6,13,many,TRBJ2-7,CASSLGEWGEQYF,TGTGCCAGCAGCTTAGGAGAGTGGGGGGAGCAGTACTTC
.,TRBV15,15,few,TRBJ2-6,CATSARGSGANVLTF,TGTGCCACCAGCGCCAGGGGCTCTGGGGCCAACGTCCTGACTTTC
TRBD1,TRBV10-3,15,many,TRBJ2-5,CAISARDREQETQYF,TGTGCCATCAGTGCCCGGGACAGGGAACAAGAGACCCAGTACTTC